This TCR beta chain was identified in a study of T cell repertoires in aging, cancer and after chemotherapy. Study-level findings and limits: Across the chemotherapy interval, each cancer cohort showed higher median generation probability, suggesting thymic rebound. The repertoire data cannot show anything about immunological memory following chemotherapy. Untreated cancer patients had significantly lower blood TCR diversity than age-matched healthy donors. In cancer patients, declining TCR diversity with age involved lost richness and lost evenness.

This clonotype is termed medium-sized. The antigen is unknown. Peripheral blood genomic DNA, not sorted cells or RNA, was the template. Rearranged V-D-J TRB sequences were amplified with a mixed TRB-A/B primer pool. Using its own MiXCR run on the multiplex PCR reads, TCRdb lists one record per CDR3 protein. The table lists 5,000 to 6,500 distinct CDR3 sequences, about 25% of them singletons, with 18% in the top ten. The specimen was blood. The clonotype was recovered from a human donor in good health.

CDR3 nucleotide sequence: TGTGCCAGCAGCTTGGCGGCAGAAGAGACCCAGTACTTC. Its translation is CASSLAAEETQYF. J is TRBJ2-5 and V is TRBV5-6; D not resolved. Germline CDR1 reads SGHDT; CDR2 reads YYEEEE. Trimming pared 0 bases from V and 3 bases from J, leaving 6 bases between. There are 13 residues in the CDR3.